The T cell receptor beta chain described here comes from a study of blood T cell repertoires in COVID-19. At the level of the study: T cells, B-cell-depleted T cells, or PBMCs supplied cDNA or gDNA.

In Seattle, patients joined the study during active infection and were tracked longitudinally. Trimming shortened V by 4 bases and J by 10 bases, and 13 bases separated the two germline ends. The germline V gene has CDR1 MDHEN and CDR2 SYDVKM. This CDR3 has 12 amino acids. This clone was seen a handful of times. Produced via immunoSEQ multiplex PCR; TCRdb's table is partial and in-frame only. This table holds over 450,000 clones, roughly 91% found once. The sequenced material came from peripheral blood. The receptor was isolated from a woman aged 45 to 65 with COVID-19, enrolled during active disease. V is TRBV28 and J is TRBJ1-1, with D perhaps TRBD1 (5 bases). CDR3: CASSSPLDRAFF. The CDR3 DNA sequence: TGTGCCAGCAGTTCTCCCTTAGACAGAGCTTTCTTT.